What follows describes a single T cell receptor beta chain. What it binds is not known. This record comes from a study of vaccination and CD4 T cells after COVID-19. As to treatment: approximately 11-day PBMC culture with coronavirus spike peptide pools or control peptides (ViraFEST assay). During the years 2011-2018, before the COVID-19 pandemic, the unexposed donor's CD4+ T cells were collected. Researchers challenged CD4+ T cells from unexposed donors with SARS-CoV-2 S/N and four cold-coronavirus spikes, cells permitting. The study sequenced cultured CD4+ T cell DNA using the Oncomine TCR Beta short-read assay. The template was genomic DNA from cultured CD4+ T cells. TCRdb re-called the PCR reads with MiXCR, one entry per CDR3 protein. The sample contains 6,000 to 8,500 distinct CDR3 sequences, around 34% of which appear only once. The germline V gene has CDR1 ENHRY and CDR2 SYGVKD. Trimming stripped 4 bases from V and 7 bases from J, with 17 bases between. The CDR3 runs to 15 residues.

The chain links TRBV10-3 to TRBJ2-1, with D possibly TRBD2 on 5 matching bases. This receptor was obtained from a human donor in good health. Sequenced input: CD4+ T cells from blood, cultured in vitro. The CDR3 is CAISGVTWELNEQFF. CDR3 DNA: TGTGCCATCAGTGGAGTGACATGGGAGCTGAATGAGCAGTTCTTC.